The entry that follows covers one T cell receptor (beta chain) sequence. Its matching antigen is unknown. These data belong to a study of T cell repertoires in cytomegalovirus infection. Study-level results: Predominance within the ex vivo response was attributable to HLA-C-restricted CMV-specific TCR beta clonotypes.

One entry per CDR3 protein results from TCRdb running MiXCR on the reads. The sample holds around 450,000 distinct CDR3 sequences, about 11% seen once. The clonotype was recovered from a human donor in good health (CMV status not recorded). Some clones in this sample may be carry-over from other donors' samples. The sequenced sample was PBMCs.

The CDR3 loop reads CASSIGGQRSYEQYF. The CDR3 region has the DNA TGTGCCAGTAGTATAGGGGGACAGCGCTCCTACGAGCAGTACTTC. The rearrangement links TRBV19 to TRBJ2-7, with 7 positions matching TRBD1. V shed 1 base and J 0 bases; nucleotides not matched to a gene: 3. CDR1 LNHDA and CDR2 SQIVND come from the germline V gene (reference sequence). This CDR3 region has 15 residues.